This TCR beta chain was obtained from a study of T-cell memory formation after mild COVID-19. Whole-study results and caveats: Within pre-infection memory, some responding clones were found, suggesting cross-reactive memory joined.

The V gene lost 0 bases and the J gene lost 1 base, with 6 bases spanning the gap. CDR1 is MGHRA and CDR2 is YSYEKL in the germline V gene. This CDR3 region has 15 residues. 5'RACE primed from the constant segment yielded TCR alpha and TCR beta cDNA libraries bearing sample barcodes and UMIs. TCRdb re-called the 5' RACE reads through MiXCR, storing one row per CDR3 protein. This sample has some 440,000 distinct CDR3 sequences, with 20% to 25% found just once. A note on this clonotype: Its target is unknown.

The receptor was isolated from an adult woman who had mild COVID-19 (a few samples of this study predate the infection). Cell type and time point are not known. The sequencing input was PBMCs or a T cell subset sorted from them (not recorded which). V and J are TRBV4-1 and TRBJ2-2; D is unresolved. CDR3 sequence reads: CASSQERLNTGELFF. CDR3 nucleotide sequence: TGCGCCAGCAGCCAAGAGAGGCTGAACACCGGGGAGCTGTTTTTT.